The next 22 T cell receptor beta chains were all read from a single sample in a study of blood T cells in healthy people across ages. Next came a second PCR, run for about 6 to 12 cycles, which used a sample-barcoded 5' primer along with a J-beta primer mix. TCRdb fed the 5' RACE reads into MiXCR, producing one record per CDR3 protein. The table records around 500,000 distinct CDR3 sequences, under 55% of them present only once. Sequencing was carried out using blood. The receptors stem from a man at least 80 years old in good health.

This sequence joins TRBV7-2 and TRBJ2-5; no clear D gene. The V end was cut by 1 base, the J end by 5 bases, with 5 bases between. The CDR3 covers 12 residues. Germline V CDR1 and CDR2: SGHTA, FQGNSA. The CDR3 spells CASSLEWETQYF. The CDR3 DNA follows: TGTGCCAGCAGCTTAGAGTGGGAGACCCAGTACTTC.

V gene TRBV2 combines with J gene TRBJ2-1; 12 nucleotides line up with TRBD2. Germline lookup yields CDR1 SNHLY and CDR2 FYNNEI. The CDR3 is 15 residues long. V lost 5 bases to trimming and J lost 8 bases; unmatched junction nucleotides: 7. CDR3 nucleotides: TGTGCCAGCAGTAAGACTAGCGGGAGTTTAGATGAGCAGTTCTTC. Translation: CASSKTSGSLDEQFF. Filled out from reference TRBV2 and TRBJ2-1, the complete variable domain reads EPEVTQTPSHQVTQMGQEVILRCVPISNHLYFYWYRQILGQKVEFLVSFYNNEISEKSEIFDDQFSVERPDGSNFTLKIRSTKLEDSAMYFCASSKTSGSLDEQFFGPGTRLTVL.

V is TRBV11-2 and J is TRBJ2-5; 10 bases match TRBD2. The J call may be faulty, since TRBJ2-7 better matches the DNA end. The CDR3 runs to 15 residues. Per the germline V gene, CDR1 is SGHAT and CDR2 is FQNNGV. CDR3 region: CASTGQLAGNDEQYF. The CDR3 DNA follows: TGTGCCAGCACCGGACAACTAGCGGGGAACGACGAGCAGTACTTC.

This clonotype was counted a few times. This sequence joins TRBV27 and TRBJ2-1; 8 bases line up with TRBD2. CDR1 is MNHEY, CDR2 SMNVEV, per germline (reference sequence). CDR3 length: 15 residues. Trimming took 1 base from V and 2 from J; bases not matched to a gene: 1. CDR3 residues: CASSLFGGAYNEQFF. Written as DNA, the CDR3 is TGTGCCAGCAGTTTATTCGGGGGGGCCTACAATGAGCAGTTCTTC.

The chain combines TRBV20-1 with TRBJ2-7; 8 bases match TRBD1. Germline CDR1 is DFQATT and CDR2 is SNEGSKA (reference sequence). The J segment lost 4 bases and the V segment lost 5 bases, leaving 10 bases of the junction unmatched. The CDR3 loop spans 14 amino acids. In DNA form, the CDR3 reads TGCAGTGCTGACTCGGGACAGGTGCCTTACGAGCAGTACTTC. This translates into CSADSGQVPYEQYF.

The sample holds many counts of this clonotype. J is TRBJ2-6 and V is TRBV6-5; D gene uncertain. The CDR3 is 15 amino acids. Germline V gives CDR1 MNHEY, CDR2 SVGAGI. Trimming cost V 4 bases and J 1 base, with 8 bases left between them. CDR3 sequence (DNA): TGTGCCAGCAGTTCCCGTAGGTCTGGGGCCAACGTCCTGACTTTC. The encoded protein is CASSSRRSGANVLTF.

V usage is TRBV7-3 and J usage is TRBJ2-3; 8 nucleotides match TRBD2. V lost 5 bases to trimming and J lost 0 bases; unmatched junction nucleotides: 4. The CDR3 is made up of 15 amino acids. Germline assignment: CDR1 SGHTA and CDR2 FQGTGA. The CDR3 bases are TGTGCCAGCAGCCAGACTAGCGATAGCACAGATACGCAGTATTTT. It codes for CASSQTSDSTDTQYF.

This clonotype was seen at least ten times. This rearrangement joins TRBV6-5 to TRBJ2-5, with a possible D match to TRBD2 (5 bases). V was shortened by 2 bases and J by 5 bases, with 18 bases between the two germline ends. This CDR3 is built from 16 residues. Germline V lookup: CDR1 MNHEY, CDR2 SVGAGI. DNA for the CDR3: TGTGCCAGCAGTTACGCTAGGGTCGCGGGTGTCGAGACCCAGTACTTC. Encoded protein: CASSYARVAGVETQYF.

A note on this clonotype: A read error may account for a junction end that differs from germline. CDR3 protein: CAGSLRGAGGQSYEQYF. The CDR3 nucleotides read TGCGCCGGCAGCTTGAGGGGCGCGGGAGGGCAATCCTACGAGCAGTACTTC. The rearrangement joins TRBV5-1 to TRBJ2-7; 9 bases map to TRBD2. Germline CDR1 SGHRS, CDR2 YFSETQ. This CDR3 contains 17 residues.

The rearrangement uses TRBV7-9 and TRBJ1-2, with 9 bases lining up with TRBD1. This CDR3 is built from 14 residues. Germline trimming cut 6 bases from V and 6 bases from J; bases unmatched to any gene: 8. CDR1 is SEHNR, CDR2 FQNEAQ, per germline (reference sequence). The CDR3 DNA sequence: TGTGCCAGCAGTTGGGGACAGGGAATCGATGGCTACACCTTC. Amino acid sequence: CASSWGQGIDGYTF.

This chain connects TRBV5-6 to TRBJ2-1; D perhaps matches TRBD1 (6 bases). The germline V gene has CDR1 SGHDT and CDR2 YYEEEE. The CDR3 has 15 residues. The V gene lost 5 bases and the J gene lost 4 bases, with 16 bases spanning the gap. The CDR3 DNA is TGTGCCAGCAGTATAGGGGGATACCCTTACAATGAGCAGTTCTTC. This codes for CASSIGGYPYNEQFF.

The chain recombines TRBV5-1 with TRBJ1-2; 11 bases fit TRBD1. Germline values: CDR1 SGHRS, CDR2 YFSETQ. There are 17 residues in the CDR3. V was clipped by 4 bases and J by 5 bases; unmatched bases: 13. Here the CDR3 reads CASSRWTGGVTGYGYTF. CDR3 DNA sequence: TGCGCCAGCAGCAGATGGACAGGGGGCGTTACGGGTTATGGCTACACCTTC.

The V gene is TRBV18, the J gene TRBJ2-3; 7 bases agree with TRBD2. Per the germline V gene, CDR1 is KGHSH and CDR2 is LQKENI. The CDR3 runs 15 residues. Trimming removed 2 bases from V and 6 bases from J; junction bases left unmatched: 8. Here the CDR3 reads CASSPAAGEQDTQYF. In DNA form, the CDR3 reads TGTGCCAGCTCACCAGCGGCGGGGGAGCAGGATACGCAGTATTTT.

V is TRBV20-1 and J is TRBJ2-7; TRBD2 aligns across 10 bases. This CDR3 is 13 amino acids long. The V gene end was trimmed by 6 bases and the J gene end by 3 bases; junction bases not matched to a gene: 5. The germline V gene has CDR1 DFQATT and CDR2 SNEGSKA (reference sequence). CDR3 region: CSAKSGRDYEQYF. The CDR3, as DNA: TGCAGTGCCAAAAGCGGGAGGGACTACGAGCAGTACTTC.

This clonotype has just a few counts. V and J are TRBV7-9 and TRBJ2-7, with 7 bases that match TRBD2. The CDR3 length is 16 residues. V gave up 4 bases and J gave up 3 bases; unmatched junction bases: 12. Germline CDR1 reads SEHNR; CDR2 reads FQNEAQ (reference sequence). The CDR3 loop reads CASSSSSGGSYYEQYF. CDR3 nucleotides: TGTGCCAGCAGCTCCTCATCGGGGGGAAGCTACTACGAGCAGTACTTC.

The genes are TRBV6-5 and TRBJ2-7; 7 bases align to TRBD2. The J call may be in error: the DNA end matches TRBJ2-4 better. The CDR3 has 14 residues. Germline V gene lookup returns CDR1 MNHEY and CDR2 SVGAGI. CDR3 sequence: CASSRLAEPNIQYF. CDR3 in DNA: TGTGCCAGTAGCCGACTAGCCGAGCCCAACATTCAGTACTTC.

This chain connects TRBV7-3 to TRBJ2-3; D is undetermined. The germline gives CDR1 SGHTA, CDR2 FQGTGA. The V gene lost 5 bases and the J gene lost 0 bases, with 12 bases spanning the gap. This CDR3 contains 15 residues. The CDR3 protein is CASSPMAASTDTQYF. The CDR3 coding sequence is TGTGCCAGCAGCCCGATGGCGGCTAGCACAGATACGCAGTATTTT. Full variable domain (remainder filled in from reference TRBV7-3 and TRBJ2-3): GAGVSQTPSNKVTEKGKYVELRCDPISGHTALYWYRQSLGQGPEFLIYFQGTGAADDSGLPNDRFFAVRPEGSVSTLKIQRTERGDSAVYLCASSPMAASTDTQYFGPGTRLTVL.

The V call is TRBV5-1, the J call TRBJ1-6, with 7 nucleotides matching TRBD1. Germline V lookup: CDR1 SGHRS, CDR2 YFSETQ. The CDR3 contains 14 residues. The V gene end was trimmed by 2 bases and the J gene end by 7 bases; junction bases not matched to a gene: 3. CDR3 sequence (DNA): TGCGCCAGCAGCTTCGGGACAGCGAATTCACCCCTCCACTTT. Translating it yields CASSFGTANSPLHF.

This clonotype was recorded a few times. The chain has TRBV3-1 and TRBJ2-3, with D maybe TRBD2 (5 bases). Germline V gives CDR1 LGHDT, CDR2 YNNKEL (reference sequence). The CDR3 has 12 amino acids. Between the trimmed V and J ends, which lost 7 bases and 0 bases, there was a span of 5 bases. The CDR3 region is CASTGSTDTQYF. In DNA form, the CDR3 reads TGTGCCAGCACGGGGAGCACAGATACGCAGTATTTT.

This clonotype was seen ten or more times. This chain joins TRBV6-6 and TRBJ2-7; 13 bases match TRBD2. Per germline, CDR1 MNHNY and CDR2 SVGAGI (reference sequence). V trimming: 4 bases; J trimming: 5 bases; junction bases outside the gene matches: 5. The CDR3 totals 15 residues. CDR3 DNA: TGTGCCAGCAGTTCCCCGGGGACTAGCGGGGACGAGCAGTACTTC. Translation gives CASSSPGTSGDEQYF.

This clonotype was seen only a few times. This chain uses TRBV20-1 with TRBJ2-1; the D call may be TRBD1 or TRBD2 (5 bases each). The CDR3 consists of 15 residues. Trimming removed 1 base at V and 3 bases at J, with 13 bases between. The germline gives CDR1 DFQATT, CDR2 SNEGSKA (reference sequence). The CDR3 nucleotides read TGCAGTGCTAGAGGTAAAGGGACGCTCTACAATGAGCAGTTCTTC. Encoded protein: CSARGKGTLYNEQFF.

V is TRBV11-1 and J is TRBJ1-6; TRBD1 matches at 8 bases. This CDR3 is built from 14 residues. Germline values: CDR1 SGHAT, CDR2 FQDESV (reference sequence). The V gene end was trimmed by 4 bases and the J gene end by 9 bases; junction bases not matched to a gene: 5. The CDR3 DNA reads TGTGCCAGCAGCTCCGACAGGGGAGGTTCACCCCTCCACTTT. The encoded protein is CASSSDRGGSPLHF.